These 2 T cell receptor beta chains originate from one sample sequenced in a study of T cell clonality in common variable immunodeficiency. The data were produced by immunoSEQ multiplex PCR, yet TCRdb's version contains in-frame clones alone and is incomplete. The sample yields around 57,000 clones, without any singletons. The specimen sequenced was peripheral blood mononuclear cells. The receptors here all came from a person between 18 and 75 years old in good health.

This clone was counted many times. The read terminates 3 residues ahead of where the CDR3 ends, so the germline J gene completes it. The chain couples TRBV4-1 to TRBJ1-5, with D perhaps TRBD1 (5 bases). The CDR3 contains 16 residues. Trimming shortened V by 4 bases and J by 6 bases, and 19 bases separated the two germline ends. Germline CDR1 is MGHRA and CDR2 is YSYEKL. CDR3 bases read: TGCGCCAGCAGCCCCCTCGGGAGGGGTGACCGTCAGCCC. It encodes CASSPLGRGDRQP. The whole CDR3 sequence reads CASSPLGRGDRQPQHF.

This clone occurred many times. The missing CDR3 end, 3 residues past where the read stops, is filled in from the germline J gene. This rearrangement joins TRBV5-4 to TRBJ2-3; 7 nucleotides line up with TRBD2. Germline V gene data show CDR1 as SGHNT and CDR2 as YYREEE (reference sequence). V shed 4 bases, J shed 2 bases, and the junction held 7 bases outside the gene matches. The CDR3 loop spans 15 amino acids. The CDR3 loop reads CASSQTSRSTDTQYF. The part of the CDR3 DNA that was read is TGTGCCAGCAGCCAGACTAGCAGATCCACAGATACG.